This T cell receptor beta chain was obtained from a study of T cell repertoires in cytomegalovirus infection. Background on the study: Public TCR beta signatures were indicative of both CMV infection and a matching HLA type.

TCRdb ran MiXCR on the reads and lists one entry per CDR3 protein. Of around 240,000 distinct CDR3 sequences detected, approximately 22% appear once; the ten largest clones hold 15% to 20%. Comments on this clonotype: Antigen: not known.

V shed 2 bases and J 6 bases; nucleotides not matched to a gene: 7. CDR3 length equals 15 residues. Germline V CDR1 and CDR2: MDHEN, SYDVKM. Points from the study as a whole: Carriers of CMV plus the relevant HLA were identified by cumulative public TCR beta family frequency. Across the ex vivo response, the dominant clonotypes were HLA-C-restricted CMV-specific TCR beta clonotypes.

The TCR comes from a human donor in good health (CMV status not recorded). Some clones in this sample may be carry-over from other donors' samples. The rearrangement joins TRBV28 to TRBJ2-3, with 8 bases matching TRBD1. Material: CD8+ T cells from PBMCs. The DNA of the CDR3 is TGTGCCAGCAGTTTAGACGGCAGGGGGCTTGATACGCAGTATTTT. Translating gives CASSLDGRGLDTQYF.